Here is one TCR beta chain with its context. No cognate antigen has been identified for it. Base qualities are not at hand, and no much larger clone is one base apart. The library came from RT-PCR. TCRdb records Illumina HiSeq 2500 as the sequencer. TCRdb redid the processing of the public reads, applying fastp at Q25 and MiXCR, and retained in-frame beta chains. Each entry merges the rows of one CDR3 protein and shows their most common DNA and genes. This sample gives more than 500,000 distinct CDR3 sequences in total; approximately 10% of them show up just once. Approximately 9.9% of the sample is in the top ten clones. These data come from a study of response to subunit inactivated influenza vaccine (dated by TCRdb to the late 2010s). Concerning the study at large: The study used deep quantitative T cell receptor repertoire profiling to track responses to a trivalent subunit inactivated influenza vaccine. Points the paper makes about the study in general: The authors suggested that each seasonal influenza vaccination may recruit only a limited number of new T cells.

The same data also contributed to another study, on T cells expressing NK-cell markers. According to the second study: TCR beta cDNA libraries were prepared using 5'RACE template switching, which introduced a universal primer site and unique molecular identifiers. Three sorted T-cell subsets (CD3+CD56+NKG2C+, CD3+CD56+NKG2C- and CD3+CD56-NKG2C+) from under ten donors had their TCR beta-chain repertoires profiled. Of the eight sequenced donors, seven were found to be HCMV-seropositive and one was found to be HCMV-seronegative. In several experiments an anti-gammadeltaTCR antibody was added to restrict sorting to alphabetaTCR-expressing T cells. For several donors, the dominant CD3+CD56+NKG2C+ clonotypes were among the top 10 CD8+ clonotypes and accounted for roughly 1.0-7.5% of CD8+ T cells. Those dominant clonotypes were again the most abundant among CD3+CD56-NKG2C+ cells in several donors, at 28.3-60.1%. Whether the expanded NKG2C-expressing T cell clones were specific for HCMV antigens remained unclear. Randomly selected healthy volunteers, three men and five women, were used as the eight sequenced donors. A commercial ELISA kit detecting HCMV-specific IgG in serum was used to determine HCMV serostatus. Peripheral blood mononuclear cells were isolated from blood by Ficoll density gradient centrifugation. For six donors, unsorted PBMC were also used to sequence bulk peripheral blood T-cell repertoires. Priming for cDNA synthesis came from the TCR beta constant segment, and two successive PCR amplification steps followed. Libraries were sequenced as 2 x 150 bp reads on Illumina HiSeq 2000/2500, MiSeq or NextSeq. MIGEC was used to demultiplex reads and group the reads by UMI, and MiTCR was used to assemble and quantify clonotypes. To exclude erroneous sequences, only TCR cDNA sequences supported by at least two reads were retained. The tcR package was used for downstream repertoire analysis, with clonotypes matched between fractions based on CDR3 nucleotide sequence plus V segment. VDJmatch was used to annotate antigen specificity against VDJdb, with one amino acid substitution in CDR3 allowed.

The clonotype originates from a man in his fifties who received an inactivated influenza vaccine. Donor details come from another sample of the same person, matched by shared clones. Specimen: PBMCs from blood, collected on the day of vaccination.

In nucleotide form, the sequence is TGTGCCATCAATTCCGGGACCACCTACGAGCAGTACTTC. Protein translation: CAINSGTTYEQYF. This receptor chain uses TRBV10-3 and TRBJ2-7; the D gene could be either TRBD1 or TRBD2, each agreeing at 5 bases. Between the V and J ends, shortened by 7 bases and 2 bases respectively, the junction contains 12 bases. CDR1 and CDR2 are read off the germline V gene as ENHRY and SYGVKD. Spanning cysteine to phenylalanine, the CDR3 consists of 13 amino acids. The entry retains the CDR3 DNA only, 39 bases that are in frame from base 1.